This T cell receptor beta chain originates from a study of shared clonotypes between healthy human individuals. Naive CD8 cells comprised CD45RO-negative, CCR7-positively selected cells, excluding terminally differentiated effector memory CD45RA+ cells. Libraries were prepared by immunoSEQ multiplex PCR; TCRdb keeps only in-frame clonotypes and omits some of them. The sample has approximately 1.9 million clones, roughly 93% seen once. Input material: naive CD8+ T cells from PBMCs. This TCR came from a man aged 18 to 30 in good health. Some clones in this sample may be carry-over from other donors' samples.

The CDR3 is CASSHGQRRTYEQYF. Written as DNA, the CDR3 is TGTGCCAGCAGCCACGGACAGCGTCGTACCTACGAGCAGTACTTC. J is TRBJ2-7 and V is TRBV7-9; D is perhaps TRBD1 (6 bases). This CDR3 has 15 amino acids. Germline CDR1 reads SEHNR; CDR2 reads FQNEAQ (reference sequence). Trimming cost V 5 bases and J 2 bases, with 16 bases left between them. The whole variable domain, remainder taken from reference TRBV7-9 and TRBJ2-7, is DTGVSQNPRHKITKRGQNVTFRCDPISEHNRLYWYRQTLGQGPEFLTYFQNEAQLEKSRLLSDRFSAERPKGSFSTLEIQRTEQGDSAMYLCASSHGQRRTYEQYFGPGTRLTVT.